This T cell receptor (beta chain) was documented in a study of beta chain features in type 1 diabetes. This CDR3 has 15 residues. Per germline, CDR1 MGHRA and CDR2 YSYEKL. After removal of 2 bases from V and 5 bases from J, the junction contained 6 bases not matched to a gene. Reverse transcribing all isolated RNA meant expressed TCRB transcripts were sequenced. The protocol was immunoSEQ multiplex PCR, while the TCRdb copy is restricted to in-frame clones and leaves out a portion. The data show about 360,000 clones, 10% to 15% seen once. Sequencing was done on a sample of naive CD4+ T cells from blood. This clonotype was sampled from a man aged 18 to 29 in good health. J is TRBJ2-7 and V is TRBV4-1, with 10 bases fitting TRBD1. Here the CDR3 DNA reads TGCGCCAGCAGCCAACCCCGGGACAGGGGAAACGAGCAGTACTTC. Protein sequence: CASSQPRDRGNEQYF.